A single sample gave rise to the 21 T cell receptor beta chains below, sequenced in a study of T cell repertoires and Cas9 in healthy adults. Some clones are missing from TCRdb's copy, which holds only in-frame ones; the method was immunoSEQ multiplex PCR. Counted here are about 14,000 clones, about 88% occurring once; the ten biggest clones make up approximately 1.6%. Sample: Tregs (CD4+, CD25+, CD127-, CD137-, CD154-) from PBMCs; culture status not recorded. These receptors came from a human donor in good health.

This chain connects TRBV15 to TRBJ2-3; D is unresolved. V lost 3 bases and J 1 base, leaving 17 bases between the germline ends. CDR3 length: 17 residues. In germline, CDR1 is LNHNV, CDR2 YYDKDF (reference sequence). Written as DNA, the CDR3 is TGTGCCACCAGCAGTATCCCTAAGAGACTTCGCACAGATACGCAGTATTTT. Translating it yields CATSSIPKRLRTDTQYF.

In nucleotides, the CDR3 is TGTGCCAGCTCACGGTACACCGGGGAGCTGTTTTTT. Translated, it gives CASSRYTGELFF. This chain uses TRBV18 with TRBJ2-2; D not resolved. The CDR3 is made up of 12 amino acids. CDR1 is KGHSH, CDR2 LQKENI, per germline. Trimming removed 4 bases from V and 3 bases from J, with 3 bases in between.

This sequence joins TRBV21-1 and TRBJ2-7; the table gives TRBD2 as D, unverified against the DNA. TRBV21-1 represents a pseudogene. This CDR3 region has 13 residues. The CDR3 coding sequence is TGTGCCAGCAGCAGCGGGAGGGCCTACGAGCAGTACGTC. Protein sequence: CASSSGRAYEQYV.

J is TRBJ2-1 and V is TRBV7-3; D might be TRBD2 (6 bases). Germline CDR1 and CDR2: SGHTA and FQGTGA. The CDR3 has 15 residues. V lost 2 bases to trimming and J lost 1 base, with 9 bases between them. The CDR3 nucleotides are TGTGCCAGCAGCTTAGAGCTAGCGTCCTACAATGAGCAGTTCTTC. It yields the protein CASSLELASYNEQFF.

This chain uses TRBV23-1 with TRBJ1-5; D is possibly TRBD1 (6 bases). TRBV23-1 belongs to the ORF category, with a function that is uncertain. The CDR3 loop spans 16 amino acids. V was shortened by 9 bases and J by 0 bases, with 18 bases between the two germline ends. The CDR3 sequence is CARTRQVRFSNQPQHF. CDR3 nucleotide sequence: TGCGCCAGAACCAGACAGGTCCGGTTTAGCAATCAGCCCCAGCATTTT.

The chain links TRBV9 to TRBJ2-3; 12 bases line up with TRBD2. This CDR3 contains 16 residues. Germline-derived CDR1 and CDR2 are SGDLS and YYNGEE. After removal of 3 bases from V and 6 bases from J, the junction contained 8 bases not matched to a gene. CDR3 amino acids: CASSGAGLAGMDTQYF. CDR3 nucleotide sequence: TGTGCCAGCAGCGGAGCGGGACTAGCGGGTATGGATACGCAGTATTTT.

The V gene is TRBV5-1, the J gene TRBJ1-2; D remains ambiguous. Germline loops: CDR1 SGHRS, CDR2 YFSETQ. The CDR3 is 12 residues long. V was clipped by 0 bases and J by 6 bases, with 6 bases between them. CDR3 sequence reads: CASSLGWDGYTF. Written as DNA, the CDR3 is TGCGCCAGCAGCTTGGGCTGGGATGGCTACACCTTC.

This chain uses TRBV7-2 with TRBJ2-5, with TRBD1 identical over 7 bases. Germline CDR1 and CDR2: SGHTA and FQGNSA. J was trimmed by 5 bases and V by 5 bases; bases with no gene match: 11. CDR3 size: 15 residues. The CDR3 sequence: CASSRPWTGGETQYF. Written as DNA, the CDR3 is TGTGCCAGCAGCCGACCGTGGACAGGCGGGGAGACCCAGTACTTC. The whole variable domain, remainder taken from reference TRBV7-2 and TRBJ2-5, is GAGVSQSPSNKVTEKGKDVELRCDPISGHTALYWYRQSLGQGLEFLIYFQGNSAPDKSGLPSDRFSAERTGGSVSTLTIQRTQQEDSAVYLCASSRPWTGGETQYFGPGTRLLVL.

The V gene is TRBV28, the J gene TRBJ2-7; no clear D gene. There are 13 residues in the CDR3. Germline CDR1 and CDR2: MDHEN and SYDVKM. Trimming took off 3 bases at V and 5 bases at J, with 11 bases between the two ends. CDR3 sequence reads: CASSFEVGNEQYV. The DNA for the CDR3 is TGTGCCAGCAGTTTTGAGGTCGGAAACGAGCAGTACGTC.

The J gene is TRBJ1-2, the V gene TRBV7-2; D remains ambiguous. Germline V CDR1 and CDR2: SGHTA, FQGNSA. V lost 0 bases to trimming and J lost 2 bases, with 7 bases between them. The CDR3 length is 14 residues. Here the CDR3 reads CASSLAMGNYGYTF. The DNA of the CDR3 is TGTGCCAGCAGCTTAGCTATGGGCAACTATGGCTACACCTTC.

The chain links TRBV11-2 to TRBJ2-7, with TRBD1 matching over 9 bases. The CDR3 covers 15 residues. The germline gives CDR1 SGHAT, CDR2 FQNNGV. J was trimmed by 2 bases and V by 3 bases; bases with no gene match: 5. CDR3 nucleotides: TGTGCCAGCAGCTTGGACAGGGGCCCTCCCTACGAGCAGTACGTC. Its protein is CASSLDRGPPYEQYV.

The chain links TRBV5-1 to TRBJ2-5; 9 bases map to TRBD1. The V and J ends lost 4 bases and 9 bases, in that order; junction bases with no gene match: 13. CDR3 size: 15 residues. Germline lookup yields CDR1 SGHRS and CDR2 YFSETQ. The CDR3 DNA reads as TGCGCCAGCAGCCCCACCGGGACAGGGCTCGTGGCCCAGTACTTC. Translation: CASSPTGTGLVAQYF.

This chain joins TRBV5-6 and TRBJ2-1; D might be TRBD2 (5 bases). This CDR3 has 16 residues. Trimming shortened V by 7 bases and J by 0 bases, and 17 bases separated the two germline ends. Per germline, CDR1 SGHDT and CDR2 YYEEEE. CDR3 bases: TGTGCCAGCGCTTCTAGCAGCCGGAGCTCCTACAATGAGCAGTTCTTC. This codes for CASASSSRSSYNEQFF.

V and J are TRBV27 and TRBJ2-3, with 7 bases identical to TRBD1. This CDR3 comprises 16 residues. Looked up from germline, CDR1 is MNHEY and CDR2 is SMNVEV (reference sequence). Trimming cost V 1 base and J 2 bases; bases outside gene matches: 6. CDR3 bases: TGTGCCAGCAGTTTATTGGGCAGGGGGAACACAGATACGCAGTATTTT. Its protein is CASSLLGRGNTDTQYF.

V and J are TRBV27 and TRBJ2-1, with D unresolved. This CDR3 has 11 amino acids. V was clipped by 3 bases and J by 6 bases, with 3 bases between them. Germline V lookup: CDR1 MNHEY, CDR2 SMNVEV (reference sequence). The CDR3 DNA is TGTGCCAGCAGTTTCTTCAATGAGCAGTTCTTC. Translated: CASSFFNEQFF.

V gene TRBV14 combines with J gene TRBJ1-4, with D maybe TRBD1 (6 bases). Trimming pared 4 bases from V and 11 bases from J, leaving 14 bases between. The germline CDR1 and CDR2 sequences are SGHDN and FVKESK. The CDR3 has 13 amino acids. As DNA, the CDR3 is TGTGCCAGCAGCCTCAGGGGTGTGGGGAAACTGTTTTTT. Translated: CASSLRGVGKLFF.

J is TRBJ2-2 and V is TRBV7-9; the D is unclear. CDR3 length: 15 amino acids. The germline V gene encodes CDR1 SEHNR and CDR2 FQNEAQ (reference sequence). Deletions cut 3 bases from V and 7 bases from J, with 15 bases between. The CDR3 coding sequence is TGTGCCAGCAGCTTTCGGACGGGCCAAGTCGGGGAGCTGTTTTTT. This sequence encodes CASSFRTGQVGELFF.

The gene calls are TRBV28 and TRBJ2-4, with D maybe TRBD1 (6 bases). CDR3 length: 15 residues. The germline gives CDR1 MDHEN, CDR2 SYDVKM. V lost 6 bases and J 3 bases, leaving 15 bases between the germline ends. The CDR3 nucleotides read TGTGCCAGCAGCCCCAGGGGCCAAATCAAAAACATTCAGTACTTC. Residues: CASSPRGQIKNIQYF.

The V and J genes are TRBV9 and TRBJ1-2; D possibly corresponds to TRBD1 (5 bases). CDR1 SGDLS and CDR2 YYNGEE come from the germline V gene. The CDR3 covers 14 residues. V was cut by 3 bases and J by 4 bases, with 13 bases left in between. CDR3 sequence reads: CASSEGLGSYGYTF. CDR3 bases: TGTGCCAGCAGCGAGGGACTGGGGAGCTATGGCTACACCTTC. The entire variable domain, with the rest obtained from reference TRBV9 and TRBJ1-2, is as follows: DSGVTQTPKHLITATGQRVTLRCSPRSGDLSVYWYQQSLDQGLQFLIQYYNGEERAKGNILERFSAQQFPDLHSELNLSSLELGDSALYFCASSEGLGSYGYTFGSGTRLTVV.

Here the CDR3 DNA reads TGCGCCAGCAGCAGCTACAGAGGGGCTTTCTTT. This codes for CASSSYRGAFF. The genes are TRBV5-1 and TRBJ1-1; no definite D call. CDR1 and CDR2 (germline): SGHRS, YFSETQ. V dropped 4 bases and J dropped 11 bases, with 12 bases sitting between them. This CDR3 contains 11 residues.

Regarding this clone: At one end, the junction sequence differs from germline, possibly due to a read error. The V gene is TRBV7-6, the J gene TRBJ2-1; 12 bases align to TRBD2. Germline V CDR1 and CDR2: SGHVS, FNYEAQ. The CDR3 contains 15 residues. The CDR3 DNA sequence: TGTGTCAGCAGCTTAGGACTAGCGGGGTACCATGAGCAGTTCTTC. Amino acid sequence: CVSSLGLAGYHEQFF.